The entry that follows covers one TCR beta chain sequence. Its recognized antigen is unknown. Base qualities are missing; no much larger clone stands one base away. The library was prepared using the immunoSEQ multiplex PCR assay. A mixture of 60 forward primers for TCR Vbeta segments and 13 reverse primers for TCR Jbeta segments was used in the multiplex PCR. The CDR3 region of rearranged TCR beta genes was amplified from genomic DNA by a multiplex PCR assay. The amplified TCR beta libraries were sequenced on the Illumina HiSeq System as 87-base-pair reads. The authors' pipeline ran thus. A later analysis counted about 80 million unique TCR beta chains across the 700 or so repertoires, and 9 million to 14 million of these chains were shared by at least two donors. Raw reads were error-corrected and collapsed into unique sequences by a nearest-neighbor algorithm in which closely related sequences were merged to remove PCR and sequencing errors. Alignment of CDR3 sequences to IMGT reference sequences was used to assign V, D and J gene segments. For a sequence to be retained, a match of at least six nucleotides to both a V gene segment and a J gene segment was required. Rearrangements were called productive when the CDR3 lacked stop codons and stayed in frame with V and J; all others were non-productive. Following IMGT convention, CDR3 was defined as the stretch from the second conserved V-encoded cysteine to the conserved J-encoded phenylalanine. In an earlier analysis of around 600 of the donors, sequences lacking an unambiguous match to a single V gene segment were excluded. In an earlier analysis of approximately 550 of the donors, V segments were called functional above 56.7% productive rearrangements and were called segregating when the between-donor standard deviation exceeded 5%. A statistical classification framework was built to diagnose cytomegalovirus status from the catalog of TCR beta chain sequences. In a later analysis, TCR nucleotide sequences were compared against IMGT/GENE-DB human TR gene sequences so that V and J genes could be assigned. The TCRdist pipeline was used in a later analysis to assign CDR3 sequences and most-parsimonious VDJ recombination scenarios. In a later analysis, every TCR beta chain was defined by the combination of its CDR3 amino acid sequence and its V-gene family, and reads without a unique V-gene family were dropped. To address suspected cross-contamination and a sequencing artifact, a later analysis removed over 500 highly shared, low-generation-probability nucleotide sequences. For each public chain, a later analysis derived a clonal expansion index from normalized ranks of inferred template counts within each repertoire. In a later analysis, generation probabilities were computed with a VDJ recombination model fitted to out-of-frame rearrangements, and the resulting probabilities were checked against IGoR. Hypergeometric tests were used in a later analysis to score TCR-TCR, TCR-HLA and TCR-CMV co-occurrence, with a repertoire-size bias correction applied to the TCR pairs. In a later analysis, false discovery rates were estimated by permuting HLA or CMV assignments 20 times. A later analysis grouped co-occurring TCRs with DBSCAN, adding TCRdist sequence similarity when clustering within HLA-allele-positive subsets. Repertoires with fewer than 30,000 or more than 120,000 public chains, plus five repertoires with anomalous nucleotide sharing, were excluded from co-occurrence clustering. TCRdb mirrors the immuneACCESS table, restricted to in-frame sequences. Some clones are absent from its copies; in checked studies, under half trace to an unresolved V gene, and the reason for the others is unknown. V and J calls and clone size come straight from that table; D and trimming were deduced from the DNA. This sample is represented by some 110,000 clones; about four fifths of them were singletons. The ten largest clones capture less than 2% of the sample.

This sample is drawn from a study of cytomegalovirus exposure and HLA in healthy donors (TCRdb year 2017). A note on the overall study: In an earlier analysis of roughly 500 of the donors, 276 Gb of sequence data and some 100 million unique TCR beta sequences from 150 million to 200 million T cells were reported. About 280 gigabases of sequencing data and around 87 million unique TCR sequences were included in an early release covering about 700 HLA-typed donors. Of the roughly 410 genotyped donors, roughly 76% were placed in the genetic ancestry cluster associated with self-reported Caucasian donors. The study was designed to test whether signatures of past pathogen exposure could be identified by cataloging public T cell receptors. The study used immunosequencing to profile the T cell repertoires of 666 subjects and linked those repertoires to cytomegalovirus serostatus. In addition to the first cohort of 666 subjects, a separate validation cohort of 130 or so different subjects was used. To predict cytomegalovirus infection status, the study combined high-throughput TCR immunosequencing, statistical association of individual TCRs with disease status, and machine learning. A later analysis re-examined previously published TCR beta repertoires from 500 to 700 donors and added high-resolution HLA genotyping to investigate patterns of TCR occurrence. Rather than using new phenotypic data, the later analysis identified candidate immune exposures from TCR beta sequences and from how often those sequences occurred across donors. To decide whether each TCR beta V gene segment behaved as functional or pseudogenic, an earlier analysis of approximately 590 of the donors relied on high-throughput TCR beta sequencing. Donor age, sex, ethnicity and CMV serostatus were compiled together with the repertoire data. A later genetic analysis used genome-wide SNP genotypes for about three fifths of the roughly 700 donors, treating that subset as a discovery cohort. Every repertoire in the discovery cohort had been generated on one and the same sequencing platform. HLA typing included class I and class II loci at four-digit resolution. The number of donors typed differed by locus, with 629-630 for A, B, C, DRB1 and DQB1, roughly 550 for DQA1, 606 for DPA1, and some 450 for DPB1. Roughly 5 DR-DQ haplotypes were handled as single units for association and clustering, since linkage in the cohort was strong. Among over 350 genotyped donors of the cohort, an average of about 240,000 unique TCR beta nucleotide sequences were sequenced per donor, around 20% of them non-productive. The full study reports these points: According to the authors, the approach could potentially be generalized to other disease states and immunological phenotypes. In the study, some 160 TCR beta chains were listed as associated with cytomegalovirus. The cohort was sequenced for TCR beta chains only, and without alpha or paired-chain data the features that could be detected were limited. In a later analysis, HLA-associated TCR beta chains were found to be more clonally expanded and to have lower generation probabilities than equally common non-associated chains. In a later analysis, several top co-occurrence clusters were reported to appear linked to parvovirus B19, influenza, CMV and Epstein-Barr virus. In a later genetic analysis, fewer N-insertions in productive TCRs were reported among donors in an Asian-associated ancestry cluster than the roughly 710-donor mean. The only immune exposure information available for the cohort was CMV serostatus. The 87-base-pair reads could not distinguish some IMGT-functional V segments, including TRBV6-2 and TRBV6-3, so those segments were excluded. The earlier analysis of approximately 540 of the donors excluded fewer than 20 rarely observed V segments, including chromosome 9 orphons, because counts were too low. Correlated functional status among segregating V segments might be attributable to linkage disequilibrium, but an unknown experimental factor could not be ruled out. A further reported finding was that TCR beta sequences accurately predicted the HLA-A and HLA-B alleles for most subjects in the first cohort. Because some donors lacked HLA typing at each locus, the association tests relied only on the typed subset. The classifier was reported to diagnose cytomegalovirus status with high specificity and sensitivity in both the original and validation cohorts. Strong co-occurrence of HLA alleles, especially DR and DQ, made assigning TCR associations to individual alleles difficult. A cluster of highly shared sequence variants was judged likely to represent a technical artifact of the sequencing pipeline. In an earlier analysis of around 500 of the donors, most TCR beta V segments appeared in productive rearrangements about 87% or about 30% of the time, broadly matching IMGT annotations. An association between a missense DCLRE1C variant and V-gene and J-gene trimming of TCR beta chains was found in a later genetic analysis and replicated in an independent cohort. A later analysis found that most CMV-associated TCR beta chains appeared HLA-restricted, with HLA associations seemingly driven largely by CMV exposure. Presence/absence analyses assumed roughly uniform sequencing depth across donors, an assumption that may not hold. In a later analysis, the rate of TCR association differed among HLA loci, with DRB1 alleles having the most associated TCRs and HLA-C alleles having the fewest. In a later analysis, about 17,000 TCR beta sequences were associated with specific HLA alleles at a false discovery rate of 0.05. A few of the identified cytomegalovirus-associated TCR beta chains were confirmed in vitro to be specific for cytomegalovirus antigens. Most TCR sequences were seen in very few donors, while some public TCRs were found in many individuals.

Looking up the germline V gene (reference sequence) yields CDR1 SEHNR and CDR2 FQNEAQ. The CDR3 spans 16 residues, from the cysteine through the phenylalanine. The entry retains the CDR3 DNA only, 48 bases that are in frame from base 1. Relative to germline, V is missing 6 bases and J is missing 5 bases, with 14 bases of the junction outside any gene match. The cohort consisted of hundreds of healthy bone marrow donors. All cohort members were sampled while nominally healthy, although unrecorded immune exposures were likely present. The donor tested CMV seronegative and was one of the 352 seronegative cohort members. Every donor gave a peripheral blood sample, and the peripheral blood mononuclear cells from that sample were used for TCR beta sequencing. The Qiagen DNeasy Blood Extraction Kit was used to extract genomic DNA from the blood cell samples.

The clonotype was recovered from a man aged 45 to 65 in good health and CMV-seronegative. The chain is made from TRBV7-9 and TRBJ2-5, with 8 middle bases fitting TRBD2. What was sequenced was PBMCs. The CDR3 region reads CASRNQLAARGETQYF. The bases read TGTGCCAGCAGGAACCAACTAGCGGCCCGTGGGGAGACCCAGTACTTC. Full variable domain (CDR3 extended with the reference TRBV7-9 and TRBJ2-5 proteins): DTGVSQNPRHKITKRGQNVTFRCDPISEHNRLYWYRQTLGQGPEFLTYFQNEAQLEKSRLLSDRFSAERPKGSFSTLEIQRTEQGDSAMYLCASRNQLAARGETQYFGPGTRLLVL.